The 25 T cell receptor beta chains reported below all come from one sample, sequenced in a study of blood T cells in healthy people across ages. Using a J-beta primer mix together with a sample-barcoded 5' primer, a second PCR was run for 7 to 11 cycles. TCRdb independently ran MiXCR on the 5' RACE reads; one entry per CDR3 protein. The data hold some 690,000 distinct CDR3 sequences, with approximately 22% observed a single time. Source material: blood. The receptors here all came from a man between 65 and 85 years old in good health.

This chain joins TRBV5-1 and TRBJ2-3, with TRBD2 matching over 7 bases. The CDR3 contains 16 residues. The V gene end was trimmed by 0 bases and the J gene end by 0 bases; junction bases not matched to a gene: 4. Germline lookup yields CDR1 SGHRS and CDR2 YFSETQ. The CDR3 region is CASSLGRRGSTDTQYF. CDR3 sequence (DNA): TGCGCCAGCAGCTTGGGCCGGCGGGGGAGCACAGATACGCAGTATTTT.

CDR3 nucleotide sequence: TGTGCCATCAGCGACCGTACTCGGGGAGATACGCAGTATTTT. This translates into CAISDRTRGDTQYF. V gene TRBV10-3 combines with J gene TRBJ2-3, with TRBD2 as a possible D gene (5 bases). Germline values: CDR1 ENHRY, CDR2 SYGVKD. The CDR3 covers 14 residues. V gave up 6 bases and J gave up 5 bases, with 15 bases separating them.

The gene calls are TRBV7-2 and TRBJ2-4; 7 bases agree with TRBD1. V lost 5 bases to trimming and J lost 0 bases; unmatched junction nucleotides: 7. The CDR3 is made up of 16 amino acids. The germline gives CDR1 SGHTA, CDR2 FQGNSA. CDR3 in DNA: TGTGCCAGCAGCCAGAACACAGGGGTAGCCAAAAACATTCAGTACTTC. Translating it yields CASSQNTGVAKNIQYF.

The chain uses TRBV11-3 and TRBJ2-5, with 7 bases identical to TRBD2. Germline CDR1 SGHNT, CDR2 YENEEA. V dropped 4 bases and J dropped 1; count of bases not matched to a gene: 12. CDR3 length equals 17 residues. The chain's CDR3 is CASSSASEPGGQETQYF. DNA of the CDR3: TGTGCCAGCAGCTCCGCGTCGGAACCGGGAGGCCAAGAGACCCAGTACTTC.

This clonotype was detected only a few times. This sequence joins TRBV18 and TRBJ1-3; a weak D match, TRBD1 (5 bases). Germline assignment: CDR1 KGHSH and CDR2 LQKENI. V was cut by 3 bases and J by 4 bases, with 13 bases left in between. The length of the CDR3 is 15 residues. DNA of the CDR3: TGTGCCAGCTCACCCGACCCAGGGTCCGGAAACACCATATATTTT. Its translation is CASSPDPGSGNTIYF.

Remarks on this clonotype: Sequence at one end of the junction differs from germline and may be a read error. This chain links TRBV28 with TRBJ2-5, with TRBD1 matching 7 bases. Gene TRBJ2-7 matches the end of the DNA better, so the J call may be wrong. The germline V gene has CDR1 MDHEN and CDR2 SYDVKM. CDR3 length: 15 amino acids. The CDR3 DNA reads as TGTACCAGCAGTCCAAGACAGGGTGCGGCGTACGAGCAGTACTTC. Translation: CTSSPRQGAAYEQYF.

This clonotype occurred a few times. This chain uses TRBV20-1 with TRBJ2-1, with D maybe TRBD2 (6 bases). This CDR3 comprises 15 residues. Germline values: CDR1 DFQATT, CDR2 SNEGSKA (reference sequence). V was cut by 5 bases and J by 0 bases, with 14 bases left in between. The CDR3 bases are TGCAGTGCTCCCCATGCGGGACCCTCCTACAATGAGCAGTTCTTC. Its protein is CSAPHAGPSYNEQFF.

This clonotype was seen many times. The V gene is TRBV7-6, the J gene TRBJ2-1; TRBD1 agrees at 7 bases. The trim removed 4 bases at V and 3 bases at J, leaving 6 bases unmatched. The CDR3 sequence is 15 residues long. In germline, CDR1 is SGHVS, CDR2 FNYEAQ. CDR3 protein: CASSSSTGLYNEQFF. The CDR3, as DNA: TGTGCCAGCAGCTCGTCGACAGGGCTCTACAATGAGCAGTTCTTC.

The gene calls are TRBV3-1 and TRBJ2-4; D gene ambiguous. Trimming removed 3 bases from V and 0 bases from J, with 3 bases in between. The CDR3 has 13 amino acids. Germline CDR1 LGHDT, CDR2 YNNKEL (reference sequence). DNA of the CDR3: TGTGCCAGCAGCCATCTAGCCAAAAACATTCAGTACTTC. Translation: CASSHLAKNIQYF.

The chain recombines TRBV6-5 with TRBJ2-1, with no clear D. Matching the DNA end better, TRBJ2-7 makes the J call doubtful. CDR1 MNHEY and CDR2 SVGAGI come from the germline V gene. The CDR3 is 14 residues long. The CDR3 coding sequence is TGTGCCAGCAGGAGCTATTCAGGCTCCTACGAGCAGTACGTC. The encoded protein is CASRSYSGSYEQYV.

This clonotype has just a few counts. V is TRBV5-1 and J is TRBJ2-5; D may match TRBD1 or TRBD2 (5 bases each). V was cut by 4 bases and J by 3 bases, with 13 bases left in between. The CDR3 runs to 14 residues. Germline V gene data show CDR1 as SGHRS and CDR2 as YFSETQ. CDR3 coding DNA: TGCGCCAGCAGCACCATGGGACCCGAAGAGACCCAGTACTTC. Protein: CASSTMGPEETQYF.

This clonotype was counted between two and nine times. The junction shows a germline mismatch at one end, possibly a read error. The chain joins TRBV7-3 to TRBJ2-3, with D uncertain. The CDR3 is 14 amino acids. CDR1 and CDR2 (germline): SGHTA, FQGTGA. The CDR3 nucleotides are TGTGCCAGCAGCCTAACCTATGGCACAGATACGCAGTATTTT. Its protein is CASSLTYGTDTQYF.

V and J are TRBV7-9 and TRBJ1-2; D is unresolved. Germline-derived CDR1 and CDR2 are SEHNR and FQNEAQ (reference sequence). V lost 3 bases to trimming and J lost 2 bases, with 10 bases between them. The CDR3 is made up of 14 amino acids. The CDR3 DNA sequence: TGTGCCAGCAGCTTGGACGGAACGAACTATGGCTACACCTTC. This translates into CASSLDGTNYGYTF.

This chain joins TRBV28 and TRBJ2-5; 11 bases align to TRBD2. Germline V gene lookup returns CDR1 MDHEN and CDR2 SYDVKM. This CDR3 contains 17 residues. The V gene end was trimmed by 2 bases and the J gene end by 1 base; junction bases not matched to a gene: 6. For the CDR3, the DNA is TGTGCCAGCAGTTTAGGCCTAGCGGGGGGCCTCCAAGAGACCCAGTACTTC. Amino acids: CASSLGLAGGLQETQYF. Combining the CDR3 with reference TRBV28 and TRBJ2-5 gives the whole variable domain DVKVTQSSRYLVKRTGEKVFLECVQDMDHENMFWYRQDPGLGLRLIYFSYDVKMKEKGDIPEGYSVSREKKERFSLILESASTNQTSMYLCASSLGLAGGLQETQYFGPGTRLLVL.

This clonotype was counted between two and nine times. The chain has TRBV11-2 and TRBJ2-1; 9 nucleotides agree with TRBD2. The trim removed 4 bases at V and 2 bases at J, leaving 6 bases unmatched. The germline CDR1 and CDR2 sequences are SGHAT and FQNNGV. The CDR3 runs to 16 residues. The CDR3: CASSSLAGEPYNEQFF. DNA of the CDR3: TGTGCCAGCAGCTCATTAGCGGGGGAACCCTACAATGAGCAGTTCTTC.

This clonotype was detected only a few times. One end of the junction is discordant with germline, which a read error may explain. The chain couples TRBV5-1 to TRBJ2-1; 10 bases align to TRBD2. CDR3 length: 14 amino acids. In germline, CDR1 is SGHRS, CDR2 YFSETQ. The CDR3 reads CASSLAGDYNEQFF. CDR3 in DNA: TGTGCCAGCAGCCTAGCGGGAGACTACAATGAGCAGTTCTTC.

V gene TRBV7-9 combines with J gene TRBJ1-6; 7 bases are a match to TRBD1. CDR1 and CDR2 (germline): SEHNR, FQNEAQ (reference sequence). This CDR3 has 14 amino acids. V shed 5 bases, J shed 8 bases, and the junction held 6 bases outside the gene matches. CDR3 DNA sequence: TGTGCCAGCAGCCCGACAGGGAGGGATTCACCCCTCCACTTT. It yields the protein CASSPTGRDSPLHF.

CDR3: CSARVKGMNTEAFF. DNA for the CDR3: TGCAGTGCTAGAGTCAAAGGCATGAACACTGAAGCTTTCTTT. J is TRBJ1-1 and V is TRBV20-1; no reliable D call. CDR1 DFQATT and CDR2 SNEGSKA come from the germline V gene (reference sequence). This CDR3 comprises 14 residues. V was clipped by 1 base and J by 0 bases, with 9 bases between them.

The J gene is TRBJ2-1, the V gene TRBV20-1; possible D gene TRBD1, 5 bases. V dropped 4 bases and J dropped 1 base, with 5 bases sitting between them. Per the germline V gene, CDR1 is DFQATT and CDR2 is SNEGSKA (reference sequence). CDR3 length: 12 residues. The CDR3 sequence is CSATGSYNEQFF. For the CDR3, the DNA is TGCAGTGCTACAGGGTCCTACAATGAGCAGTTCTTC.

The chain joins TRBV24-1 to TRBJ2-6; D might be TRBD1 (6 bases). Germline V CDR1 and CDR2: KGHDR, SFDVKD. The CDR3 is 17 amino acids. V lost 4 bases and J 2 bases, leaving 14 bases between the germline ends. The CDR3 nucleotides are TGTGCCACCAGTGAGAACAGGGAACTAACTGGGGCCAACGTCCTGACTTTC. Translating it yields CATSENRELTGANVLTF.

This clonotype was observed a few times. The CDR3 coding sequence is TGCAGCGTTGGAGGACTAGCGGGTAGTCCAGATACGCAGTATTTT. This gives the protein CSVGGLAGSPDTQYF. The J gene is TRBJ2-3, the V gene TRBV29-1; 11 nucleotides agree with TRBD2. The V and J ends lost 4 bases and 4 bases, in that order; junction bases with no gene match: 7. The V gene's germline CDR1 is SQVTM and CDR2 ANQGSEA. The CDR3 covers 15 residues.

This clonotype has a handful of counts. CDR3 loop: CSARGRPMEETQYF. The CDR3, as DNA: TGCAGTGCTAGGGGAAGACCGATGGAAGAGACCCAGTACTTC. This chain joins TRBV20-1 and TRBJ2-5; unclear D gene. The CDR3 runs to 14 residues. With 3 bases removed from V and 3 bases from J, the gap between germline ends came to 14 bases. The germline gives CDR1 DFQATT, CDR2 SNEGSKA (reference sequence).

J is TRBJ2-4 and V is TRBV12-3 or TRBV12-4; 7 nucleotides match TRBD2. This CDR3 region has 16 residues. With V trimmed by 1 base and J by 2 bases, 5 bases remained unmatched. The CDR3 nucleotides are TGTGCCAGCAGTTTAGGGGGAGGGCCGACCAAAAACATTCAGTACTTC. Translated, it gives CASSLGGGPTKNIQYF.

This clonotype was seen more than once but under ten times. The chain has TRBV30 and TRBJ2-3; D is undetermined. Trimming shortened V by 0 bases and J by 5 bases, and 6 bases separated the two germline ends. The length of the CDR3 is 12 residues. Germline CDR1 and CDR2: GTSNPN and SVGIG (reference sequence). The CDR3 sequence: CAWSVKGDTQYF. CDR3 nucleotide sequence: TGTGCCTGGAGTGTAAAGGGAGATACGCAGTATTTT.

The rearrangement joins TRBV6-6 to TRBJ2-7; TRBD1 matches 11 bases. The J segment lost 4 bases and the V segment lost 7 bases, leaving 9 bases of the junction unmatched. The CDR3 contains 15 residues. The germline CDR1 and CDR2 sequences are MNHNY and SVGAGI (reference sequence). CDR3 sequence reads: CASKEPGQGVYEQYF. For the CDR3, the DNA is TGTGCCAGCAAAGAACCGGGACAGGGGGTTTACGAGCAGTACTTC.